A single sample is the source of the 5 T cell receptor beta chains below, sequenced in a study of T cells in women clearing cervical HPV infection. Using immunoSEQ multiplex PCR, the repertoire was profiled, and TCRdb retains in-frame clones only, with some absent. This sample carries 10,000 to 15,000 clones, with about a tenth going to the ten biggest clones. Sequencing was performed on blood buffy coat. The receptors originated from a woman aged 18 to 75 with a cervical HPV16 infection that either progressed to CIN3+ or cleared (not recorded which).

In regard to this clone: The read comes to an end 3 residues before the CDR3 does, leaving the germline J gene to fill in the end. The chain joins TRBV2 to TRBJ1-2; the match to TRBD1 covers 7 bases. After removal of 8 bases from V and 2 bases from J, the junction contained 2 bases not matched to a gene. Germline lookup yields CDR1 SNHLY and CDR2 FYNNEI. This CDR3 has 12 residues. The CDR3 bases that were read are TGTGCCAGCTCGACAGGGAACTATGGC. Protein: CASSTGNYG. The full CDR3 protein reads CASSTGNYGYTF. Together with reference TRBV2 and TRBJ1-2, the CDR3 gives the full variable domain: EPEVTQTPSHQVTQMGQEVILRCVPISNHLYFYWYRQILGQKVEFLVSFYNNEISEKSEIFDDQFSVERPDGSNFTLKIRSTKLEDSAMYFCASSTGNYGYTFGSGTRLTVV.

Turning to this clone: The read falls 3 residues short of the CDR3 end, and the missing part is taken from the germline J gene. The chain employs TRBV9 and TRBJ2-1; TRBD2 agrees at 7 bases. V shed 0 bases, J shed 4 bases, and the junction held 4 bases outside the gene matches. From germline, CDR1 is SGDLS and CDR2 YYNGEE. CDR3 length: 15 residues. CDR3 loop: CASSVDGGIYNEQFF. The sequenced part of the CDR3 DNA is TGTGCCAGCAGCGTAGACGGGGGGATATACAATGAG.

A word on this clone: The CDR3 end lies 3 residues beyond the end of the read and is filled in from the germline J gene. The V and J genes are TRBV20-1 and TRBJ2-5; D perhaps matches TRBD2 (5 bases). V lost 5 bases and J lost 5, with 15 bases in between. Per the germline V gene, CDR1 is DFQATT and CDR2 is SNEGSKA (reference sequence). This CDR3 has 13 residues. The CDR3 DNA, read in part, is TGCAGTGCTCCCCGTTCGGGGTCCGAGACC. This encodes CSAPRSGSET. In full, the CDR3 reads CSAPRSGSETQYF.

In the case of this clone: The CDR3 end is not reached by the read, which stops 3 residues before it; the germline J gene fills it in. This chain uses TRBV19 with TRBJ1-5, with 8 bases lining up with TRBD1. The V gene's germline CDR1 is LNHDA and CDR2 SQIVND (reference sequence). The CDR3 is 19 residues long. V shed 2 bases and J 0 bases; nucleotides not matched to a gene: 12. Incomplete CDR3 DNA: TGTGCCAGTAGTATACAATTCCAGGGGGCCCTGTTTAGCAATCAGCCC. Amino acids: CASSIQFQGALFSNQP. The full CDR3 is CASSIQFQGALFSNQPQHF. Together with reference TRBV19 and TRBJ1-5, the CDR3 gives the full variable domain: DGGITQSPKYLFRKEGQNVTLSCEQNLNHDAMYWYRQDPGQGLRLIYYSQIVNDFQKGDIAEGYSVSREKKESFPLTVTSAQKNPTAFYLCASSIQFQGALFSNQPQHFGDGTRLSIL.

Worth noting for this clone: Coverage ceases 3 residues before the CDR3 finishes, and the germline J gene fills in the end. This sequence joins TRBV5-1 and TRBJ1-2; TRBD1 aligns across 10 bases. This CDR3 has 13 amino acids. CDR1 is SGHRS and CDR2 is YFSETQ in the germline V gene. CDR3 bases read: TGCGCCAGCAGCCCCGGGACAGGGGTAGGC. Translation gives CASSPGTGVG. The full CDR3 is CASSPGTGVGYTF.